This T cell receptor beta chain came from a study of CD8+ T cells in alopecia areata. Study-level background: Each of the treated patients was given oral tofacitinib, 5 to 10 mg twice daily, for moderate-to-severe alopecia areata. Study findings and constraints: Higher clonality was seen in lesional scalp than in normal scalp, especially in alopecia totalis/universalis.

The treatment: oral pan-JAK inhibitor, 5-10 mg twice daily. Samples from alopecia areata patients were lesional scalp punch biopsies and peripheral blood. For this clone: As yet, its antigen is unknown.

Following RNA extraction, reverse transcription yielded cDNA that acted as the sequencing template. Method: immunoSEQ multiplex PCR; TCRdb's copy keeps in-frame clones and lacks some. The data hold 250,000 to 300,000 clones, with about three fifths observed a single time. V lost 8 bases and J lost 7, with 11 bases in between. Germline lookup yields CDR1 MNHEY and CDR2 SMNVEV (reference sequence). The CDR3 extends over 12 amino acids. The origin of this receptor is a human donor with alopecia areata. Sequenced material: CD4+ T cells sorted from blood, taken at week 24, from a patient treated with tofacitinib. V gene TRBV27 combines with J gene TRBJ1-4; D unresolved. In DNA form, the CDR3 reads TGTGCCAGCGGCTTACGAGGTGAAAAACTGTTTTTT. It yields the protein CASGLRGEKLFF.